This T cell receptor beta chain derives from a study of T cells in Graves' hyperthyroidism and ophthalmopathy. Background on the study: Peripheral blood samples were taken at initial diagnosis, prior to any treatment.

Using RNA transcripts as the source, TCR beta CDR3 regions were amplified. First-round RT-PCR of the TCR CDR3 relied on the HTBI primer set. Using its own MiXCR run on the multiplex PCR reads, TCRdb lists one record per CDR3 protein. The sample records 490,000 or so distinct CDR3 sequences, about 20% being singletons. Enrolled ophthalmopathy patients presented with a Clinical Activity Score of at least 3, a NOSPECS grade of at least 4, and disease duration under 3 months. Diagnosis relied on clinical symptoms, serum thyroxine and TRAb, thyroid ultrasound and orbital computed tomography. 10 ml of fresh peripheral blood supplied the PBMCs. The germline V gene has CDR1 MNHEY and CDR2 SVGAGI. The CDR3 has 16 residues. After removal of 0 bases from V and 5 bases from J, the junction contained 7 bases not matched to a gene. This clonotype was recorded at least ten times.

The receptor comes from a man aged 35 to 55 with Graves' ophthalmopathy. Specimen: blood. J is TRBJ2-3 and V is TRBV6-5; TRBD2 agrees at 8 bases. As DNA, the CDR3 is TGTGCCAGCAGTTACTCGAGGGCGGGAGGAATAGATACGCAGTATTTT. Protein product: CASSYSRAGGIDTQYF.